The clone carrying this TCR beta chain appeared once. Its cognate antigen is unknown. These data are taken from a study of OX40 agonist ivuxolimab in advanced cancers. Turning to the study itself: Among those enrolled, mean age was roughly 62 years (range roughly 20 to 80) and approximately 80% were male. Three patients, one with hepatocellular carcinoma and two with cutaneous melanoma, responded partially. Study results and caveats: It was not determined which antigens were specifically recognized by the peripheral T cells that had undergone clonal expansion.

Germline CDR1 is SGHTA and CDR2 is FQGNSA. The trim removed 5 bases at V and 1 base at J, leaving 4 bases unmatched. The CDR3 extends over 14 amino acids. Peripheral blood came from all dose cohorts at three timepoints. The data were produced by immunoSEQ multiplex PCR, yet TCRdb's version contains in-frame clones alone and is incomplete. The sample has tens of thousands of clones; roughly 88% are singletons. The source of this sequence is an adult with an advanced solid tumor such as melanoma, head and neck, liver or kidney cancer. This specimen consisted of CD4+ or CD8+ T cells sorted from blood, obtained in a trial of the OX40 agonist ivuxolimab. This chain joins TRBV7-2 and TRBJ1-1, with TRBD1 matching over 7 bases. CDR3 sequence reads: CASSARQGNTEAFF. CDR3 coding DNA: TGTGCCAGCAGCGCCCGACAGGGGAACACTGAAGCTTTCTTT.